This T cell receptor (beta chain) was retrieved from a study of radiotherapy plus CTLA-4 blockade in lung cancer. Germline V lookup: CDR1 SNHLY, CDR2 FYNNEI. Trimming left V 4 bases short and J 6 bases short, with 19 bases between. The CDR3 extends over 16 amino acids. TCRdb keeps only in-frame clones here, not all; method: immunoSEQ multiplex PCR. The sample includes more than 90,000 clones, around 90% seen only once; the top ten take 4.5% to 5%. Study-level points and caveats: Early blood T cell clone changes and increased post-radiation serum interferon-beta were reportedly the strongest response predictors.

To note about this clone: Its antigen remains unidentified.

The chain employs TRBV2 and TRBJ2-1; no clear D gene. The TCR comes from a human donor with non-small cell lung cancer that progressed on radiotherapy plus ipilimumab. The sample here was peripheral blood, taken from a patient treated with radiotherapy plus ipilimumab. CDR3 DNA sequence: TGTGCCAGCAGTGGAAGCCGAAGTCCTTGGGGCAATGAGCAGTTCTTC. Its protein product is CASSGSRSPWGNEQFF.